These 16 T cell receptor beta chains came from one sample sequenced in a study of shared clonotypes between healthy human individuals. CD45RO-negative cells were positively selected for CCR7, leaving out terminally differentiated effector memory CD45RA+ cells. The protocol was immunoSEQ multiplex PCR, while the TCRdb copy is restricted to in-frame clones and leaves out a portion. The table lists about 2 million clones, roughly 94% of them singletons. The sample taken for sequencing was naive CD8+ T cells sorted from blood. Every receptor here comes from a man younger than 30 in good health.

V usage is TRBV9 and J usage is TRBJ2-7; D might be TRBD1 (6 bases). The germline CDR1 and CDR2 sequences are SGDLS and YYNGEE. The CDR3 is made up of 14 amino acids. Between the trimmed V and J ends, which lost 3 bases and 0 bases, there was a span of 10 bases. CDR3 sequence: CASSAGARSYEQYF. The CDR3 DNA follows: TGTGCCAGCAGCGCAGGGGCACGCTCCTACGAGCAGTACTTC.

A word on this clone: This same CDR3 is encoded by further DNA sequences in the sample. This sequence joins TRBV7-8 and TRBJ2-7; D gene uncertain. The CDR3 covers 14 residues. Germline values: CDR1 SGHVS, CDR2 FQNEAQ. V was trimmed by 1 base and J by 2 bases, leaving 9 bases between them. CDR3 bases: TGTGCCAGCAGCTTAGGCCGGGCCACCTACGAGCAGTACTTC. Translation: CASSLGRATYEQYF.

The chain has TRBV6-1 and TRBJ2-1; no clear D. The ends were cut back, 1 base at V and 3 bases at J, with 16 bases in the middle. This CDR3 comprises 17 residues. Per the germline V gene, CDR1 is MNHNS and CDR2 is SASEGT. The CDR3 nucleotides are TGTGCCAGCAGTGAAGGGCCCATGGAGTCCTACTACAATGAGCAGTTCTTC. It yields the protein CASSEGPMESYYNEQFF.

This clone was seen a single time. The chain couples TRBV7-6 to TRBJ1-5, with D possibly TRBD1 on 5 matching bases. CDR1 is SGHVS and CDR2 is FNYEAQ in the germline V gene. The CDR3 loop spans 16 amino acids. V gave up 0 bases and J gave up 6 bases, with 15 bases separating them. The CDR3 region is CASSLAAGGSVQPQHF. The CDR3 DNA follows: TGTGCCAGCAGCTTAGCGGCGGGGGGATCTGTTCAGCCCCAGCATTTT.

Details on this clone: The sample carries other DNA sequences with the same CDR3. Here the CDR3 DNA reads TGTGCCAGCAGCCCCGGACAGGCCTACGAGCAGTACTTC. This translates into CASSPGQAYEQYF. The gene calls are TRBV11-2 and TRBJ2-7; 7 bases align to TRBD1. Trimming removed 5 bases from V and 2 bases from J; junction bases left unmatched: 3. From germline, CDR1 is SGHAT and CDR2 FQNNGV. This CDR3 is 13 amino acids long.

The chain joins TRBV28 to TRBJ1-1; the D is unclear. Germline CDR1 and CDR2: MDHEN and SYDVKM. This CDR3 has 14 amino acids. Deletions cut 5 bases from V and 3 bases from J, with 13 bases between. The CDR3 region is CASSPPSGYTEAFF. The CDR3 DNA follows: TGTGCCAGCAGTCCGCCCTCTGGGTACACTGAAGCTTTCTTT.

V is TRBV7-6 and J is TRBJ2-1, with 11 bases that match TRBD2. The junction had 4 bases not matched to a gene; V was cut back by 4 bases and J by 5 bases. Germline CDR1 and CDR2: SGHVS and FNYEAQ. CDR3 size: 15 residues. For the CDR3, the DNA is TGTGCCAGCAGCTCACTAGCGGGAGTAAACAATGAGCAGTTCTTC. This codes for CASSSLAGVNNEQFF.

The J gene is TRBJ2-7, the V gene TRBV5-6; 8 nucleotides match TRBD1. The CDR3 length is 15 residues. The ends lost 4 bases at V and 3 bases at J; junction bases unmatched: 9. Germline V CDR1 and CDR2: SGHDT, YYEEEE. The CDR3 protein is CASSPTAGTGYEQYF. CDR3 coding DNA: TGTGCCAGCAGCCCTACTGCCGGGACAGGCTACGAGCAGTACTTC.

The chain uses TRBV6-1 and TRBJ2-7; TRBD1 matches at 8 bases. V was clipped by 4 bases and J by 5 bases; unmatched bases: 10. This CDR3 is 15 amino acids long. The germline CDR1 and CDR2 sequences are MNHNS and SASEGT. CDR3 bases: TGTGCCAGCAGTGTCCTAGGACAGGGTAACCACGAGCAGTACTTC. The encoded protein is CASSVLGQGNHEQYF.

Concerning this clone: This CDR3 is also generated by other DNA sequences in the sample. V is TRBV5-1 and J is TRBJ1-1; D call uncertain. The CDR3 totals 13 residues. Germline V CDR1 and CDR2: SGHRS, YFSETQ. V was cut by 4 bases and J by 3 bases, with 10 bases left in between. CDR3 loop: CASSPTGDTEAFF. For the CDR3, the DNA is TGCGCCAGCAGCCCCACCGGGGACACTGAAGCTTTCTTT. Full variable domain (outside the CDR3, taken from reference TRBV5-1 and TRBJ1-1): KAGVTQTPRYLIKTRGQQVTLSCSPISGHRSVSWYQQTPGQGLQFLFEYFSETQRNKGNFPGRFSGRQFSNSRSEMNVSTLELGDSALYLCASSPTGDTEAFFGQGTRLTVV.

This rearrangement joins TRBV6-5 to TRBJ2-5; 12 positions agree with TRBD2. This CDR3 region has 15 residues. The J segment lost 4 bases and the V segment lost 6 bases, leaving 6 bases of the junction unmatched. Germline assignment: CDR1 MNHEY and CDR2 SVGAGI. The chain's CDR3 is CASSQTSGSRETQYF. The CDR3 DNA reads as TGTGCCAGCAGCCAGACTAGCGGGAGTCGAGAGACCCAGTACTTC.

The chain joins TRBV6-6 to TRBJ1-1, with D possibly matching TRBD1 (6 bases). The V gene lost 7 bases and the J gene lost 5 bases, with 14 bases spanning the gap. CDR3 length: 13 residues. The germline CDR1 and CDR2 sequences are MNHNY and SVGAGI (reference sequence). CDR3 region: CASTPGAVTEAFF. The DNA for the CDR3 is TGTGCCAGCACCCCAGGGGCTGTGACTGAAGCTTTCTTT.

The chain couples TRBV28 to TRBJ1-3; tentatively, D is TRBD1 (5 bases). Trimming pared 2 bases from V and 2 bases from J, leaving 7 bases between. There are 14 residues in the CDR3. The germline gives CDR1 MDHEN, CDR2 SYDVKM. Here the CDR3 reads CASSLMGAGNTIYF. CDR3 nucleotide sequence: TGTGCCAGCAGTTTAATGGGGGCTGGAAACACCATATATTTT.

The chain joins TRBV28 to TRBJ2-7, with D tentatively TRBD1 (6 bases). V lost 4 bases, J lost 6 bases, and 10 bases lay in between. There are 12 residues in the CDR3. Germline assignment: CDR1 MDHEN and CDR2 SYDVKM. Here the CDR3 DNA reads TGTGCCAGCAGTTATGGGACAACCGAGCAGTACTTC. It encodes CASSYGTTEQYF.

This rearrangement joins TRBV4-3 to TRBJ2-1; tentative D call: TRBD2 (6 bases). Deletions cut 0 bases from V and 5 bases from J, with 17 bases between. Germline values: CDR1 LGHNA, CDR2 YSLEER. The CDR3 extends over 17 amino acids. The CDR3 here is CASSQDTEGRLHNEQFF. The DNA of the CDR3 is TGCGCCAGCAGCCAAGATACGGAGGGGAGGCTTCACAATGAGCAGTTCTTC.

This clone was recorded once. This chain connects TRBV10-2 to TRBJ1-5; D unresolved. Germline V CDR1 and CDR2: WSHSY, SAAADI. Trimming pared 3 bases from V and 5 bases from J, leaving 14 bases between. The length of the CDR3 is 15 residues. The CDR3 DNA is TGCGCCAGCAGTGATTTGGACCTGAACTATCAGCCCCAGCATTTT. Residues: CASSDLDLNYQPQHF.